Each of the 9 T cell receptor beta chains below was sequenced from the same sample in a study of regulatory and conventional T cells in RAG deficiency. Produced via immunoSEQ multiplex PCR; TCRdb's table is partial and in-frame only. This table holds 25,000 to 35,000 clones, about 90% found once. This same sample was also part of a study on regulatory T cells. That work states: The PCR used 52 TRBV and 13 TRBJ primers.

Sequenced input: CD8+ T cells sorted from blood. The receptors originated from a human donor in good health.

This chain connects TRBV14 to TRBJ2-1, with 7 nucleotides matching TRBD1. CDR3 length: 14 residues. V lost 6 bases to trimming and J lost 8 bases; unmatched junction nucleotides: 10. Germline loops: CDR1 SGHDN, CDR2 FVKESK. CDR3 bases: TGTGCCAGCAGAGAAACAGGGGTTTCCGATGAGCAGTTCTTC. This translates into CASRETGVSDEQFF.

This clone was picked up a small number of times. CDR3 DNA: TGTGCCAGCAGCCAGATGGGGGGGGAGGTCTACAATGAGCAGTTCTTC. Protein sequence: CASSQMGGEVYNEQFF. V gene TRBV4-2 combines with J gene TRBJ2-1, with TRBD2 identical over 7 bases. J lost 3 bases, V lost 3 bases, and 8 bases had no gene match. The CDR3 spans 16 residues. Germline CDR1 LGHNA, CDR2 YNFKEQ.

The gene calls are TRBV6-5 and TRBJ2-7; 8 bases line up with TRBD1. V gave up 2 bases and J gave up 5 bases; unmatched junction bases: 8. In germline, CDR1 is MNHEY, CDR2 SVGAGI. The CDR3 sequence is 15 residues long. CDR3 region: CASSYPAGTGDEQYF. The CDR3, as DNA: TGTGCCAGCAGTTACCCCGCCGGGACAGGAGACGAGCAGTACTTC.

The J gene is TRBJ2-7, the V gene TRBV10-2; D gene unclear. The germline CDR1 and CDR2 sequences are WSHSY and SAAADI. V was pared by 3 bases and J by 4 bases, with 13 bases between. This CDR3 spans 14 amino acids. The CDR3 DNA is TGCGCCAGCAGTGACGGTTCAGGTTCTTACGAGCAGTACTTC. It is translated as CASSDGSGSYEQYF.

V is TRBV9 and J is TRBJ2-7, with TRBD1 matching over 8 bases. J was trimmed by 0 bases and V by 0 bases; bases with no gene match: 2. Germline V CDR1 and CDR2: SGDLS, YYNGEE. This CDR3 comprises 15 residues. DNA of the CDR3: TGTGCCAGCAGCGTAGGACAGGGGCCCTCCTACGAGCAGTACTTC. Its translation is CASSVGQGPSYEQYF.

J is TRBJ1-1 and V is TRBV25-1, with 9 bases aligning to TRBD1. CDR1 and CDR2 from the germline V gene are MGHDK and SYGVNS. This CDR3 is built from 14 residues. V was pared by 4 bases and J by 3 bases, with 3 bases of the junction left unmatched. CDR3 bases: TGTGCCAGCAGTGTCACAGGGGGCTACACTGAAGCTTTCTTT. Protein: CASSVTGGYTEAFF. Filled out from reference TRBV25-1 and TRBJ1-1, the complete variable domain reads EADIYQTPRYLVIGTGKKITLECSQTMGHDKMYWYQQDPGMELHLIHYSYGVNSTEKGDLSSESTVSRIRTEHFPLTLESARPSHTSQYLCASSVTGGYTEAFFGQGTRLTVV.

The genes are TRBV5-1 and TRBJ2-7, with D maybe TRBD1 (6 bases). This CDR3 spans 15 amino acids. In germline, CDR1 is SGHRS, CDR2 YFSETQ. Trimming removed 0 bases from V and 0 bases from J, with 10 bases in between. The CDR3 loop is CASSLDRGYSYEQYF. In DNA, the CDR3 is TGCGCCAGCAGCTTGGATAGGGGGTACTCCTACGAGCAGTACTTC.

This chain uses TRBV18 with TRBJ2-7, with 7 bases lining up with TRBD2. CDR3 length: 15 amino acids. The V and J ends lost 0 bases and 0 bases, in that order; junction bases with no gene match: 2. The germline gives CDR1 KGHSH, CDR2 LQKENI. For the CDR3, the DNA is TGTGCCAGCTCACCACCGGCGGGGGACTCCTACGAGCAGTACTTC. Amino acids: CASSPPAGDSYEQYF.

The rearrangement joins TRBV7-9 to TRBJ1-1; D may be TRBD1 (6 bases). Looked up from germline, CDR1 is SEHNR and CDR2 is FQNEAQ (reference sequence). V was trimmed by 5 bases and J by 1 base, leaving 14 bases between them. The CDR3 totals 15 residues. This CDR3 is CASSPPWTANTEAFF. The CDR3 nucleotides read TGTGCCAGCAGCCCACCCTGGACAGCGAACACTGAAGCTTTCTTT.